This paragraph reports one TCR beta chain. Its antigen is still unknown. Germline is not matched at one junction end, which may reflect a read error. These data originate in a study of blood T cells in healthy people across ages (dated by TCRdb to the mid-2010s). Regarding the study in general: In model experiments, roughly one uniquely barcoded TCR beta cDNA molecule per two T cells was captured by template switching. Age-related changes in TCR beta repertoire diversity were measured in the study by deep sequencing normalized with unique cDNA molecular identifiers. The donors were split into four age groups: young (average about 15 years), middle-aged (around 37), aged (more than 60) and long-lived (roughly 77). Donors of different ages were randomly distributed across sequencing lanes to avoid experimental bias. Using the same blood draw, the study looked at two additional independent replicas of 1 million unique cDNA reads for two donors, one aged 18 to 30 and the other aged 80 or older.

On the study overall, not on this receptor specifically: Estimates of total diversity based on one million sequenced T cells were regarded as lower bounds and as underestimates. Because profiling used bulk unsorted PBMCs, naive and antigen-experienced compartments could not be compared conclusively. The long-lived group showed more naive CD4+ T cells, fewer expanded clones and increased TCR diversity than the aged group, suggesting age selection. Donor CMV infection status was unknown, potentially confounding age-related changes in expanded clonotypes. As age increased, observed TCR beta diversity per million T cells dropped in a roughly linear way, and a significant reduction was already evident by age 40. The percentage of naive T cells measured by flow cytometry correlated strongly with observed TCR beta diversity.

According to the germline V gene, CDR1 reads SGHTA and CDR2 reads FQGNSA. The CDR3 contains 15 residues, cysteine and phenylalanine counted. Only CDR3 DNA is held: 45 bases, read in frame from base 1. The roughly 39 donors, aged 6 to 90 years, were systemically healthy Caucasian individuals from Russia. Each donor gave about 9.2 milliliters of peripheral blood, drawn into EDTA-treated Vacutainer tubes. Ficoll-Paque density-gradient centrifugation was used to isolate PBMCs, with at least 6.5 million per sample. Total RNA, at least 6 micrograms per sample, was extracted from PBMCs with Trizol reagent. For every donor, flow cytometry on a PBMC aliquot measured the percentage of naive CD45RAhigh/CD27high T cells. Libraries were made using 5' RACE. The instrument given in TCRdb is Illumina HiSeq 2500. A second PCR of about 6 to 11 cycles was performed with a sample-barcoded 5' primer and a J-beta primer mix. Each TCR beta cDNA molecule received a unique molecular identifier from a template-switch 5' adaptor carrying 12 random nucleotides. Each sample yielded at least 2.5 million CDR3-containing paired-end reads. All of the RNA was converted into first-strand cDNA using the Mint cDNA synthesis kit, with a TRBC-specific oligonucleotide serving as the primer. Following uracil-DNA glycosylase treatment, all cDNA underwent a first 18-cycle PCR with the universal primers M1SS and BC2_uni_R. In the paper's pipeline: Each sample was normalized by randomly selecting 1 million high-quality reads, each carrying a distinct molecular identifier. Instead of being binned into consensus sequences, reads with shared molecular identifiers were discarded. CDR3 identification, clonotype clustering and error correction used MiTCR with a Q25 quality threshold and the strictest error-elimination algorithm. Lower-bound total TCR beta diversity was estimated with a nonparametric unseen species model using Euler transformation. The raw public data were reprocessed by TCRdb itself: fastp quality trimming at Q25, MiXCR clonotype calling, in-frame beta chains only. Every entry covers one CDR3 protein and lists the most common genes and DNA from its rows. The V and J calls come from TCRdb's annotation, not from the publication. Recorded for this sample are 550,000 to 800,000 distinct CDR3 sequences; more than 20% of them occurred a single time. The top ten clonotypes cover roughly 3.7% of the sample.

The source of this sequence is a man between 65 and 85 years old in good health. The sample comprised blood. The chain employs TRBV7-2 and TRBJ2-3; D gene: possibly TRBD2, on 6 matching bases. This receptor carries the CDR3 CASSQPTSGLDTQCF. The DNA reads as follows: TGTGCCAGCAGCCAACCGACTAGTGGGTTAGATACGCAGTGTTTT.